Each of the 2 T cell receptor beta chains below was sequenced from the same sample in a study of identical twins. TCRdb re-called the 5' RACE reads with MiXCR, one entry per CDR3 protein. The table lists roughly 150,000 distinct CDR3 sequences, 3% to 4% of them singletons, with 8.1% in the top ten. Sequencing input: memory T cells sorted from blood. Source of these receptors: a man younger than 35 in good health.

Ten or more counts support this clonotype. The CDR3 reads CASSLLVGSGANVLTF. CDR3 in DNA: TGTGCCAGCAGCTTGCTTGTAGGGTCCGGGGCCAACGTCCTGACTTTC. The V call is TRBV5-6, the J call TRBJ2-6; no clear D. V lost 1 base to trimming and J lost 4 bases, with 12 bases between them. The CDR3 sequence is 16 residues long. CDR1 is SGHDT and CDR2 is YYEEEE in the germline V gene.

This clonotype was detected ten times or more. This chain uses TRBV10-3 with TRBJ2-3; D not resolved. This CDR3 is built from 15 residues. Germline V gene lookup returns CDR1 ENHRY and CDR2 SYGVKD. V was shortened by 3 bases and J by 3 bases, with 13 bases between the two germline ends. The CDR3 sequence is CAISDPRSGTDTQYF. DNA of the CDR3: TGTGCCATCAGTGACCCAAGGAGTGGAACAGATACGCAGTATTTT.